The 9 T cell receptor beta chains below all came from one sample that was sequenced in a study of response to subunit inactivated influenza vaccine. TCRdb itself ran the RT-PCR reads through MiXCR, one entry per CDR3 protein. The sample has roughly 500,000 distinct CDR3 sequences, approximately 15% seen once; the top ten hold about 3%. The sequencing used CD4+ T cells sorted from PBMCs, collected around 2 years after vaccination. These receptors were obtained from a man aged 45-69 years who received an inactivated influenza vaccine.

This sequence joins TRBV6-2 or TRBV6-3 and TRBJ2-1; D is ambiguous. CDR1 MNHEY and CDR2 SVGEGT come from the germline V gene. The CDR3 runs 11 residues. Between the trimmed V and J ends, which lost 7 bases and 6 bases, there was a span of 7 bases. Here the CDR3 DNA reads TGTGCCAGCATGGGAAGCAATGAGCAGTTCTTC. Translated, it gives CASMGSNEQFF.

The chain links TRBV7-6 to TRBJ2-2; 8 nucleotides align to TRBD1. The V gene's germline CDR1 is SGHVS and CDR2 FNYEAQ. V lost 1 base, J lost 5 bases, and 3 bases stayed unmatched. The CDR3 runs to 15 residues. The CDR3 DNA sequence: TGTGCCAGCAGCTTAGGGACAGGGTCAACCGGGGAGCTGTTTTTT. Translating it yields CASSLGTGSTGELFF.

The chain couples TRBV20-1 to TRBJ1-2, with D maybe TRBD1 (6 bases). The CDR3 has 12 amino acids. Germline lookup yields CDR1 DFQATT and CDR2 SNEGSKA (reference sequence). V lost 6 bases, J lost 4 bases, and 12 bases lay in between. The CDR3 loop reads CSATTGPYGYTF. The CDR3 region has the DNA TGCAGTGCAACAACAGGGCCCTATGGCTACACCTTC.

V usage is TRBV20-1 and J usage is TRBJ1-3; no clear D gene. The CDR3 is 15 residues long. The V and J ends lost 6 bases and 0 bases respectively, with 15 bases between them. Germline loops: CDR1 DFQATT, CDR2 SNEGSKA (reference sequence). For the CDR3, the DNA is TGCAGTGCCCCGGAGCTGCGGAACTCTGGAAACACCATATATTTT. The encoded protein is CSAPELRNSGNTIYF.

The rearrangement joins TRBV6-4 to TRBJ2-2, with 9 bases fitting TRBD1. The CDR3 contains 15 residues. Germline V gene sequence: CDR1 MRHNA, CDR2 SNTAGT. V was clipped by 6 bases and J by 6 bases; unmatched bases: 8. CDR3 region: CASSYTGGNAGELFF. CDR3 DNA sequence: TGTGCCAGCAGCTACACAGGGGGCAACGCCGGGGAGCTGTTTTTT.

The rearrangement joins TRBV24-1 to TRBJ1-3, with 8 bases aligning to TRBD1. CDR3 length: 17 amino acids. The V segment lost 1 base and the J segment 2 bases; nucleotides outside the gene matches: 6. CDR1 and CDR2 (germline): KGHDR, SFDVKD. CDR3 amino acids: CATSDFARGPTGNTIYF. The CDR3 region has the DNA TGTGCCACCAGTGATTTCGCCAGGGGGCCAACTGGAAACACCATATATTTT.

This clonotype was seen a few times. The V and J genes are TRBV11-2 and TRBJ1-2, with unresolved D. Germline V gene data show CDR1 as SGHAT and CDR2 as FQNNGV. The CDR3 is 15 residues long. V was pared by 3 bases and J by 2 bases, with 13 bases between. CDR3 residues: CASSFFARRNYGYTF. The CDR3 nucleotides are TGTGCCAGCAGCTTCTTCGCGCGGCGGAACTATGGCTACACCTTC.

The CDR3 sequence is CASSLGLAETTDTQYF. The CDR3 DNA reads TGCGCCAGCAGCTTGGGACTAGCGGAGACCACAGATACGCAGTATTTT. The genes are TRBV5-1 and TRBJ2-3; 9 positions agree with TRBD2. Germline V gene lookup returns CDR1 SGHRS and CDR2 YFSETQ. V was clipped by 0 bases and J by 2 bases; unmatched bases: 4. CDR3 length equals 16 residues.

This rearrangement joins TRBV27 to TRBJ1-2; D is ambiguous. The germline V gene encodes CDR1 MNHEY and CDR2 SMNVEV (reference sequence). Trimming stripped 6 bases from V and 0 bases from J, with 11 bases between. CDR3 length: 14 amino acids. CDR3: CASRPGLANYGYTF. Written as DNA, the CDR3 is TGTGCCAGCAGACCAGGATTAGCTAACTATGGCTACACCTTC.